This paragraph reports one T cell receptor (beta chain). The antigen remains undetermined. This sample is part of a study of T cells in Graves' hyperthyroidism and ophthalmopathy. Regarding the study as a whole: A model built on 13 V-J features separated ophthalmopathy from stable hyperthyroidism.

Template material for amplifying TCR beta CDR3 regions consisted of RNA transcripts. A set of HTBI primers served as the primers for a first-round RT-PCR of the TCR CDR3. TCRdb re-called the multiplex PCR reads with MiXCR, one entry per CDR3 protein. Of a few hundred thousand distinct CDR3 sequences listed, 15% to 20% are singletons. V was clipped by 6 bases and J by 0 bases; unmatched bases: 9. The CDR3 runs 16 residues. For Graves' hyperthyroidism to be stable, ophthalmopathy could not progress within 18 months. Hyperthyroidism, newly diagnosed and lasting under 2 months, affected patients aged 18 to 65.

The origin of this receptor is a woman aged 45 to 65 with Graves' hyperthyroidism. The specimen was blood. This chain connects TRBV12-3 or TRBV12-4 to TRBJ2-7, with 9 bases aligning to TRBD2. CDR3 amino acids: CASSVIAGELSYEQYF. The CDR3 DNA reads TGTGCCAGCAGCGTAATAGCGGGGGAGCTCTCCTACGAGCAGTACTTC.